This T cell receptor (beta chain) was obtained from a study of shared clonotypes between healthy human individuals. CDR3 length: 14 amino acids. Per germline, CDR1 SGHRS and CDR2 YFSETQ. V lost 2 bases to trimming and J lost 4 bases, with 13 bases between them. The data were produced by immunoSEQ multiplex PCR, yet TCRdb's version contains in-frame clones alone and is incomplete. The data show nearly 1 million clones, roughly 72% seen once. The sequence derives from a man aged 18 to 35 in good health. Sequences were obtained from memory CD4+ T cells sorted from blood. Subset of the sample: CD45RA-negative fraction. The chain uses TRBV5-1 and TRBJ2-7; possibly TRBD2 for D (5 bases). CDR3 sequence: CASSLRGLQYEQYF. The CDR3 DNA sequence: TGCGCCAGCAGCTTAAGAGGGCTACAATACGAGCAGTACTTC.